Each of the 23 T cell receptor beta chains below was sequenced from the same sample in a study of Graves' ophthalmopathy and Graves' hyperthyroidism. Amplification targeted the TCR beta CDR3 regions, with RNA transcripts as the source material. Second-round multiplex PCR came after first-round RT-PCR with HTBI primers. One entry per CDR3 protein results from TCRdb running MiXCR on the multiplex PCR reads. Counted here are about 660,000 distinct CDR3 sequences, roughly two fifths occurring once; the ten biggest clones make up roughly 3.5%. The sample taken for sequencing was peripheral blood. Source of these receptors: an adult man with Graves' ophthalmopathy.

There are a few counts of this clonotype. The chain couples TRBV5-1 to TRBJ2-7; D is possibly TRBD1 (5 bases). Germline CDR1 is SGHRS and CDR2 is YFSETQ. This CDR3 contains 16 residues. Trimming shortened V by 5 bases and J by 3 bases, and 21 bases separated the two germline ends. CDR3 DNA sequence: TGCGCCAGCAGTTCTGGATTCGACAGTTCTTTCTACGAGCAGTACTTC. Translation: CASSSGFDSSFYEQYF.

This clonotype was seen a handful of times. V usage is TRBV30 and J usage is TRBJ2-5; tentative D call: TRBD1 (5 bases). Germline loops: CDR1 GTSNPN, CDR2 SVGIG (reference sequence). CDR3 length: 12 amino acids. V was clipped by 1 base and J by 5 bases, with 8 bases between them. CDR3 bases: TGTGCCTGGAGTGCAGGGTGGGAGACCCAGTACTTC. This sequence encodes CAWSAGWETQYF.

Turning to this clonotype: This may come from a read error, since a much larger clone is one base off. The V gene is TRBV25-1, the J gene TRBJ2-6; D possibly matches TRBD1 or TRBD2 (5 bases each). Germline CDR1 reads MGHDK; CDR2 reads SYGVNS. CDR3 length: 13 amino acids. The V and J ends lost 9 bases and 4 bases respectively, with 10 bases between them. The CDR3 spells CASGGAGANVLTF. The CDR3, as DNA: TGTGCCAGTGGGGGTGCCGGGGCCAACGTCCTGACTTTC.

In this sample, this clonotype turned up a few times. This chain's CDR3 is CSVGQTQETQYF. In DNA form, the CDR3 reads TGCAGCGTAGGACAGACCCAAGAGACCCAGTACTTC. The J gene is TRBJ2-5, the V gene TRBV20-1; a possible D gene is TRBD1 (6 bases). Germline V gene lookup returns CDR1 DFQATT and CDR2 SNEGSKA (reference sequence). CDR3 length equals 12 residues.

This clonotype occurred many times. The genes are TRBV7-2 and TRBJ1-4; D is unresolved. CDR1 and CDR2 (germline): SGHTA, FQGNSA. V gave up 0 bases and J gave up 6 bases, with 8 bases separating them. The CDR3 totals 14 residues. The CDR3 coding sequence is TGTGCCAGCAGCTTAGCGCCCATGGATGAAAAACTGTTTTTT. Translated: CASSLAPMDEKLFF.

This clonotype turned up a few times. This chain's CDR3 is CASSLVVEKLFF. CDR3 coding DNA: TGTGCCAGCAGCTTAGTTGTCGAAAAACTGTTTTTT. This sequence joins TRBV7-9 and TRBJ1-4; D is undetermined. This CDR3 is 12 amino acids long. Trimming removed 1 base from V and 8 bases from J, with 5 bases in between. Germline loops: CDR1 SEHNR, CDR2 FQNEAQ (reference sequence).

This clonotype was observed at least ten times. This chain connects TRBV5-1 to TRBJ2-2, with 8 bases matching TRBD2. V shed 0 bases and J 7 bases; nucleotides not matched to a gene: 5. In germline, CDR1 is SGHRS, CDR2 YFSETQ. The CDR3 is 15 residues long. In nucleotides, the CDR3 is TGCGCCAGCAGCTTGGCCGATAGCGGGATCGGGGAGCTGTTTTTT. It encodes CASSLADSGIGELFF.

The chain joins TRBV4-1 to TRBJ1-4, with TRBD1 matching 12 bases. The CDR3 sequence is 16 residues long. V lost 2 bases and J lost 7; bases outside the gene matches: 5. Germline V gene lookup returns CDR1 MGHRA and CDR2 YSYEKL. The CDR3 loop reads CASSQRLGQGAEKLFF. The DNA for the CDR3 is TGCGCCAGCAGCCAACGATTGGGACAGGGGGCTGAAAAACTGTTTTTT.

As for this clonotype: The junction does not match germline at one end; this may be a read error. V gene TRBV7-9 combines with J gene TRBJ1-6; D is uncertain. The CDR3 has 17 amino acids. The germline V gene encodes CDR1 SEHNR and CDR2 FQNEAQ (reference sequence). CDR3 sequence (DNA): TGCGCCAGCAGCCAAGAAACTCTAGAGGCCAGAGATTCACCCCTCCACTTT. It is translated as CASSQETLEARDSPLHF.

On this clonotype itself: This may come from a read error, since a much larger clone is one base off. The CDR3 sequence is CASSAQYGSYEQYF. The CDR3 DNA follows: TGTGCCAGCAGCGCCCAGTACGGATCCTACGAGCAGTACTTC. V is TRBV9 and J is TRBJ2-7; no definite D call. The CDR3 spans 14 residues. V was trimmed by 3 bases and J by 1 base, leaving 11 bases between them. The germline gives CDR1 SGDLS, CDR2 YYNGEE. Based on the CDR3 plus reference TRBV9 and TRBJ2-7, the full variable domain is DSGVTQTPKHLITATGQRVTLRCSPRSGDLSVYWYQQSLDQGLQFLIQYYNGEERAKGNILERFSAQQFPDLHSELNLSSLELGDSALYFCASSAQYGSYEQYFGPGTRLTVT.

This clonotype has ten or more counts. The chain couples TRBV20-1 to TRBJ1-5; no reliable D call. The CDR3 loop spans 13 amino acids. Germline CDR1 and CDR2: DFQATT and SNEGSKA (reference sequence). The V and J ends lost 3 bases and 4 bases respectively, with 10 bases between them. CDR3 nucleotides: TGCAGTGCTAGCGCCCGAGGAAATCAGCCCCAGCATTTT. Translated, it gives CSASARGNQPQHF.

This clonotype was recorded at least ten times. Mismatch with germline at one junction end may stem from a read error. The chain employs TRBV20-1 and TRBJ1-1; unclear D gene. Germline loops: CDR1 DFQATT, CDR2 SNEGSKA (reference sequence). The length of the CDR3 is 12 residues. CDR3 sequence: CSAREGETEAFF. The CDR3 nucleotides are TGCAGTGCGAGAGAGGGAGAGACTGAAGCTTTCTTT.

This chain uses TRBV25-1 with TRBJ1-6; maybe TRBD1 (6 bases). The CDR3 consists of 15 residues. V was cut by 5 bases and J by 10 bases, with 18 bases left in between. CDR1 is MGHDK, CDR2 SYGVNS, per germline. CDR3 sequence (DNA): TGTGCCAGCAGTTCCCCCGCACAGGGTTACTCACCCCTCCACTTT. Translation gives CASSSPAQGYSPLHF.

The genes are TRBV29-1 and TRBJ2-7; 10 bases match TRBD2. After removal of 4 bases from V and 2 bases from J, the junction contained 8 bases not matched to a gene. Germline-derived CDR1 and CDR2 are SQVTM and ANQGSEA. The CDR3 is 15 amino acids. DNA of the CDR3: TGCAGCGTTGTAGCGGGGGGATCCGAAACCTACGAGCAGTACTTC. Translation: CSVVAGGSETYEQYF.

CDR3 protein: CSPGLAPKETQYF. CDR3 DNA: TGCAGCCCAGGACTAGCACCGAAAGAGACCCAGTACTTC. The chain links TRBV29-1 to TRBJ2-5, with 8 bases identical to TRBD2. The CDR3 loop spans 13 amino acids. V was clipped by 8 bases and J by 3 bases; unmatched bases: 8. Germline V gene sequence: CDR1 SQVTM, CDR2 ANQGSEA.

As for this clonotype: At one of its ends the junction is not consistent with the germline gene, which may arise from a read error. The chain has TRBV25-1 and TRBJ2-2; a weak D match, TRBD2 (5 bases). The germline V gene has CDR1 MGHDK and CDR2 SYGVNS. This CDR3 is built from 13 residues. This CDR3 is CASSGTNTGELFF. In nucleotides, the CDR3 is TGTGCTAGCAGCGGCACTAACACCGGGGAGCTGTTTTTT.

This chain connects TRBV19 to TRBJ2-7; no definite D call. Germline V lookup: CDR1 LNHDA, CDR2 SQIVND (reference sequence). V was clipped by 7 bases and J by 5 bases, with 18 bases between them. CDR3 length equals 14 residues. CDR3 protein: CASMLTDGSHEQYF. The CDR3 nucleotides read TGTGCCAGTATGCTCACGGACGGATCCCACGAGCAGTACTTC.

In regard to this clonotype: A junction end diverges from the germline sequence, so it may reflect a read error. V usage is TRBV11-1 and J usage is TRBJ2-7; no clear D gene. Germline CDR1 is SGHAT and CDR2 is FQDESV (reference sequence). This CDR3 contains 13 residues. CDR3 coding DNA: TGTGCCGGCAGCCCGGGTCTCCCCTACGAGCAGTACTTC. It encodes CAGSPGLPYEQYF.

The rearrangement links TRBV7-2 to TRBJ1-6, with D maybe TRBD1 (5 bases). The germline CDR1 and CDR2 sequences are SGHTA and FQGNSA. The V and J ends lost 6 bases and 4 bases respectively, with 16 bases between them. The CDR3 length is 16 residues. The CDR3 sequence is CASSFRQGGYNSPLHF. The DNA for the CDR3 is TGTGCCAGCAGTTTTCGGCAGGGCGGGTATAATTCACCCCTCCACTTT.

This chain connects TRBV10-2 to TRBJ1-2; D not certain. The CDR3 is 13 amino acids. Germline-derived CDR1 and CDR2 are WSHSY and SAAADI. V was cut by 3 bases and J by 7 bases, with 12 bases left in between. Here the CDR3 reads CASSEVDGFGYTF. CDR3 nucleotides: TGCGCCAGCAGTGAAGTGGACGGGTTTGGCTACACCTTC.

This clonotype occurred many times. The chain recombines TRBV16 with TRBJ1-6; D is ambiguous. This CDR3 is 15 amino acids long. The germline gives CDR1 KGHSY, CDR2 FQNENV. Trimming cost V 0 bases and J 10 bases, with 13 bases left between them. CDR3 residues: CASSQSSSLGSPLHF. CDR3 nucleotides: TGTGCCAGCAGCCAATCATCGTCCTTGGGGTCACCCCTCCACTTT.

The rearrangement links TRBV2 to TRBJ1-2; D gene unclear. The CDR3 loop spans 13 amino acids. Germline V gene data show CDR1 as SNHLY and CDR2 as FYNNEI. The V and J ends lost 4 bases and 4 bases respectively, with 10 bases between them. The CDR3 spells CASSAWSLYGYTF. The DNA for the CDR3 is TGTGCCAGCAGTGCGTGGTCTCTCTATGGCTACACCTTC.

The rearrangement joins TRBV12-3 or TRBV12-4 to TRBJ2-5; maybe TRBD2 (6 bases). The CDR3 spans 14 residues. V lost 5 bases and J 5 bases, leaving 15 bases between the germline ends. This chain's CDR3 is CASSPREAGETQYF. CDR3 DNA sequence: TGTGCCAGCAGTCCCAGGGAGGCGGGGGAGACCCAGTACTTC.